This is a list of T cell receptor beta chains from one sample in a study of T cell changes during pregnancy in multiple sclerosis. Sequencing used immunoSEQ multiplex PCR; TCRdb keeps in-frame clones, though not all of them. Of tens of thousands of clones listed, about nine tenths are singletons. The sample here was CD4+ T cells from peripheral blood mononuclear cells, taken after pregnancy. The origin of the receptors is a female donor in good health, enrolled as a control in a pregnancy study. The CDR3 runs from the conserved cysteine through the conserved F or W. The order of the fields is D gene, J gene, CDR3 length, V gene, clone size, CDR3 DNA, CDR3 protein. The D gene is left open where the match is weak. A clone size is listed for some rows: how often the clone was seen (once, few, many), or a class if it is expanded.

>.|TRBJ1-3|13|TRBV2|once
TGTGCCAGCTCGCGCGTCTCTGGAAACACCATATATTTT
CASSRVSGNTIYF
>.|TRBJ2-1|12|TRBV5-1|.
TGCGCCAGCAGCTTTGTAGGGGATGAGCAGTTCTTC
CASSFVGDEQFF
>.|TRBJ1-2|14|TRBV7-3|.
TGTGCCAGCAGCTATAATAGCGGGGTATATGGCTACACCTTC
CASSYNSGVYGYTF
>.|TRBJ1-2|17|TRBV15|once
TGTGCCACCAGCAGGCCCCAGATACAAGGGGGGGTGAGTGGCTACACCTTC
CATSRPQIQGGVSGYTF
>TRBD1|TRBJ2-7|13|TRBV30|.
TGTGCCAGCTCCGGGACAGGGGAGCACGAGCAGTACTTC
CASSGTGEHEQYF
>TRBD1|TRBJ2-7|17|TRBV27|.
TGTGCCAGCAGTTTTTCGGGGGACAGGGGATCCGTGGGCGAGCAGTACTTC
CASSFSGDRGSVGEQYF
>TRBD2|TRBJ2-2|18|TRBV9|.
TGTGCCAGCAGCTCTCGTCCCTCGACTAGCCGGAACACCGGGGAGCTGTTTTTT
CASSSRPSTSRNTGELFF
>.|TRBJ2-2|15|TRBV9|.
TGTGCCAGCAGCCCTGGGCCTGTGCCGCCCGGGGAGCTGTTTTTT
CASSPGPVPPGELFF
>TRBD2|TRBJ2-7|15|TRBV7-9|.
TGTGCCAGCAGGCTGACTAGCGGAAGCTCCTACGAGCAGTACTTC
CASRLTSGSSYEQYF
>.|TRBJ1-1|14|TRBV11-2|.
TGTGCCAGCAGCCGAGGGTCCGAGAGCACTGAAGCTTTCTTT
CASSRGSESTEAFF
>TRBD2|TRBJ2-7|14|TRBV5-4|.
TGTGCCAGCAGCTGTCCTAGCGGGAAGTGTCCCCAGTACTTC
CASSCPSGKCPQYF
>.|TRBJ2-5|13|TRBV5-4|.
TGTGCCAGCAGCTTGGACTGGCAAGAGACCCAGTACTTC
CASSLDWQETQYF
>TRBD2|TRBJ2-1|14|TRBV2|.
TGTGCCAGCTTCCAGCGGGGGGGCCGCAATGAGCAGTTCTTC
CASFQRGGRNEQFF
>.|TRBJ1-5|15|TRBV4-2|.
TGTGCCAGCAGCCAAGACGATAGTGGCAATCAGCCCCAGCATTTT
CASSQDDSGNQPQHF
>TRBD2|TRBJ2-5|17|TRBV5-4|.
TGTGCCAGCACCAAAGTGGCTAGCGGGGCCCCCCAAGAGACCCAGTACTTC
CASTKVASGAPQETQYF
>.|TRBJ2-2|14|TRBV28|.
TGTGCCAGCAGTCTGGACAGTTCCGCCGGGGAGCTGTTTTTT
CASSLDSSAGELFF
>.|TRBJ2-3|15|TRBV4-2|.
TGTGCCAGCAGCCAAACCGGGGATGGTCGTGGTACGCAGTATTTT
CASSQTGDGRGTQYF
>.|TRBJ2-3|14|TRBV18|.
TGTGCCAGCTCGCCCGACGAGGGCACAGATACGCAGTATTTT
CASSPDEGTDTQYF
>.|TRBJ1-1|14|TRBV5-1|once
TGCGCCAGCAGCTTGGCCACTGGGAACACTGAAGCTTTCTTT
CASSLATGNTEAFF
>TRBD2|TRBJ2-2|14|TRBV2|.
TGTGCCAGCAAGGGTAGCGGGTTAACCGGGGAGCTGTTTTTT
CASKGSGLTGELFF
>TRBD2|TRBJ2-7|16|TRBV9|once
TGTGCCAGCAGCGTAGGAAGCGGGGGGCCCTTGTGGGAGCAGTACTTC
CASSVGSGGPLWEQYF
>TRBD1|TRBJ1-2|16|TRBV5-5|.
TGTGCCAGCAGCTTCCGAATCCCAGGGGGCGACTATGGCTACACCTTC
CASSFRIPGGDYGYTF
>.|TRBJ2-5|13|TRBV18|once
TGTGCCAGCTCATCCATAGATTTTGAGACCCAGTACTTC
CASSSIDFETQYF
>TRBD1|TRBJ2-3|12|TRBV30|once
TGTGCCTGGAGTGTATTAGACAGGGCGCAGTATTTT
CAWSVLDRAQYF
>.|TRBJ1-4|15|TRBV30|.
TGTGCCTGGAGTGTCGGAACAGGGCCCCATGAAAAACTGTTTTTT
CAWSVGTGPHEKLFF
>.|TRBJ2-7|16|TRBV10-1|.
TGCGCCAGCAGGGACCCATTTAGGGCACAGGGCTACGAGCAGTACTTC
CASRDPFRAQGYEQYF
>.|TRBJ1-5|17|TRBV28|.
TGTGCCAGCTCCCCCCGCGGGCGGCGGGGGAGCAATCAGCCCCAGCATTTT
CASSPRGRRGSNQPQHF
>.|TRBJ1-5|13|TRBV28|.
TGTGCCGCATGGGCTTATAGCAATCAGCCCCAGCATTTT
CAAWAYSNQPQHF
>.|TRBJ1-2|13|TRBV5-1|.
TGCGCCAGCAACCGGGGGGAGAACTATGGCTACACCTTC
CASNRGENYGYTF
>TRBD1|TRBJ2-1|15|TRBV7-9|.
TGTGCCAGCAGCTCCGTCCCGGGACAGGGGAATGAGCAGTTCTTC
CASSSVPGQGNEQFF
>TRBD1|TRBJ1-1|16|TRBV5-1|.
TGCGCCAGCAGCCCCGGGACAGGGAATCCTAACACTGAAGCTTTCTTT
CASSPGTGNPNTEAFF
>TRBD2|TRBJ2-1|16|TRBV6-1|.
TGTGCCAGCAGTGGGAGTAGCGGGGGATCCTACAATGAGCAGTTCTTC
CASSGSSGGSYNEQFF
>TRBD1|TRBJ2-7|14|TRBV29-1|.
TGCAGCTTTTTGGGACAGGGGGTGACCTACGAGCAGTACTTC
CSFLGQGVTYEQYF
>TRBD2|TRBJ2-1|16|TRBV6-1|.
TGTGCCAGCAGTGAAACCCCGGGACTAGCGTACAATGAGCAGTTCTTC
CASSETPGLAYNEQFF